Sequencing of this T cell receptor beta chain was carried out in a study of blood T cell repertoires in COVID-19. TCRdb's copy holds only in-frame clones and misses some; the assay was immunoSEQ multiplex PCR. The repertoire includes a few hundred thousand clones, roughly nine tenths of them detected once, and roughly a tenth sits in the top ten. In germline, CDR1 is SGHNT, CDR2 YENEEA. The CDR3 sequence is 13 residues long. The ends were cut back, 0 bases at V and 8 bases at J, with 11 bases in the middle. The origin of this receptor is a woman aged 45 to 65 with COVID-19, enrolled during active disease. The V and J genes are TRBV11-3 and TRBJ2-7; D unresolved. What was sequenced was peripheral blood. The CDR3: CASSLEESTQQYF. The CDR3, as DNA: TGTGCCAGCAGCTTAGAAGAATCTACGCAGCAGTACTTC.